The T cell receptor beta chain under discussion was sequenced for a study of CD4 T cells in relation to SARS-CoV-2 and coronaviruses. Turning to the study itself: PBMCs were cultured with antigen for 10 days before TCR beta sequencing. Whole-study results and caveats: About 64% of donors had memory CD4+ clonotypes crossrecognizing SARS-CoV-2 and common cold coronavirus spike.

CD4+ T cells from unexposed donors were obtained before the COVID-19 pandemic (2011-2018). Isolation of CD4+ T cells took place after about 10 days in culture. As cell numbers allowed, unexposed-donor CD4+ T cells faced SARS-CoV-2 S/N and four cold-coronavirus spikes. In regard to this clone: Antigen unknown.

Germline V CDR1 and CDR2: MDHEN, SYDVKM. The CDR3 is 17 residues long. V gave up 4 bases and J gave up 4 bases; unmatched junction bases: 15. Method: immunoSEQ multiplex PCR; TCRdb's copy keeps in-frame clones and lacks some. The sample has around 15,000 clones, 60% to 80% seen once. This chain uses TRBV28 with TRBJ1-1, with 7 positions matching TRBD1. The sequence came from a human donor in good health. Sequenced sample: CD4+ T cells from PBMCs, cultured in vitro. The CDR3 coding sequence is TGTGCCAGCAGTTCGACGACAGGGCCTACGGGTGGCACTGAAGCTTTCTTT. Residues: CASSSTTGPTGGTEAFF.